What follows are 23 T cell receptor beta chains derived from one specimen sequenced in a study of T-cell reconstitution after alpha-beta-depleted transplantation in children. Preparation of the TCRbeta library involved a method that used unique molecular identifiers. TCRdb fed the PCR reads into MiXCR, producing one record per CDR3 protein. The sample carries 300,000 or so distinct CDR3 sequences, approximately 23% recorded once. The sample here was PBMCs, mostly from graft donor cells, taken 180 days after TCRalphabeta/CD19-depleted stem cell transplant. Source of these receptors: a male patient aged 10 to 17 who had a stem cell transplant for acute lymphoblastic leukemia, so the T cells may come from the graft donor.

This chain uses TRBV7-3 with TRBJ2-5; possible D gene TRBD2, 7 bases. The CDR3 is 12 residues long. V lost 5 bases to trimming and J lost 10 bases, with 14 bases between them. The germline gives CDR1 SGHTA, CDR2 FQGTGA. The CDR3 DNA reads as TGTGCCAGCAGCAAACGAGGGGGGGACCAGTACTTC. This encodes CASSKRGGDQYF.

This clonotype was recorded many times. V and J are TRBV27 and TRBJ2-3, with D maybe TRBD1 (6 bases). Germline values: CDR1 MNHEY, CDR2 SMNVEV (reference sequence). V was clipped by 5 bases and J by 2 bases, with 11 bases between them. This CDR3 contains 14 residues. The CDR3 nucleotides are TGTGCCAGCAGTATTCGACAGGTCACAGATACGCAGTATTTT. Its protein is CASSIRQVTDTQYF.

This sequence joins TRBV20-1 and TRBJ2-5; TRBD2 agrees at 9 bases. V lost 3 bases to trimming and J lost 0 bases; unmatched junction nucleotides: 8. CDR1 is DFQATT, CDR2 SNEGSKA, per germline (reference sequence). CDR3 length equals 16 residues. The chain's CDR3 is CSASRMASGDQETQYF. In DNA, the CDR3 is TGCAGTGCTAGCCGTATGGCTAGCGGGGACCAAGAGACCCAGTACTTC.

This clonotype came up a few times. The V and J genes are TRBV5-1 and TRBJ2-3; D is perhaps TRBD1 (6 bases). The CDR3 contains 13 residues. V dropped 4 bases and J dropped 9 bases, with 15 bases sitting between them. Germline loops: CDR1 SGHRS, CDR2 YFSETQ. The CDR3 DNA is TGCGCCAGCAGCGTAAAGACAGGTGGGACGCAGTATTTT. Amino acids: CASSVKTGGTQYF.

V is TRBV4-2 and J is TRBJ2-7; 10 bases agree with TRBD2. Germline V gives CDR1 LGHNA, CDR2 YNFKEQ. Trimming cost V 0 bases and J 5 bases; bases outside gene matches: 13. This CDR3 spans 18 amino acids. CDR3 loop: CASSQDPAGGSRRDEQYF. DNA of the CDR3: TGTGCCAGCAGCCAAGATCCAGCGGGAGGGTCAAGAAGAGACGAGCAGTACTTC.

This clonotype was observed a few times. The rearrangement joins TRBV27 to TRBJ2-5; TRBD1 agrees at 8 bases. The J segment lost 3 bases and the V segment lost 2 bases, leaving 8 bases of the junction unmatched. The CDR3 is 16 amino acids. Germline V gene lookup returns CDR1 MNHEY and CDR2 SMNVEV (reference sequence). The CDR3 protein is CASSLVQGASEETQYF. The CDR3 nucleotides read TGTGCCAGCAGTTTAGTTCAGGGGGCGAGTGAAGAGACCCAGTACTTC.

There are a few counts of this clonotype. V and J are TRBV10-3 and TRBJ2-3; D is undetermined. The V gene's germline CDR1 is ENHRY and CDR2 SYGVKD. The CDR3 loop spans 13 amino acids. Trimming removed 9 bases at V and 2 bases at J, with 12 bases between. The CDR3 region has the DNA TGTGCCATTCGGAAAGACCCCACAGATACGCAGTATTTT. It yields the protein CAIRKDPTDTQYF.

This clonotype was counted at least ten times. V usage is TRBV5-1 and J usage is TRBJ2-7; D call uncertain. The CDR3 is 15 residues long. V was clipped by 4 bases and J by 3 bases, with 17 bases between them. The germline V gene has CDR1 SGHRS and CDR2 YFSETQ. The CDR3 reads CASSKALGDYYEQYF. Written as DNA, the CDR3 is TGCGCCAGCAGCAAGGCGCTAGGCGATTACTACGAGCAGTACTTC.

As regards this clonotype: Germline is not matched at one junction end, which may reflect a read error. V gene TRBV20-1 combines with J gene TRBJ2-1, with 10 bases matching TRBD2. CDR3 length: 14 amino acids. From germline, CDR1 is DFQATT and CDR2 SNEGSKA (reference sequence). The CDR3 DNA sequence: TGCAGTGCCAGGAGGACTAGCGGCTACAATGTGCAGTTCTTC. Translating it yields CSARRTSGYNVQFF.

This sequence joins TRBV27 and TRBJ2-3; 10 positions agree with TRBD1. CDR1 is MNHEY and CDR2 is SMNVEV in the germline V gene (reference sequence). Trimming removed 7 bases from V and 4 bases from J; junction bases left unmatched: 8. The CDR3 is made up of 15 amino acids. The CDR3 is CASKYGTGVADTQYF. Written as DNA, the CDR3 is TGTGCCAGCAAGTACGGGACAGGGGTGGCAGATACGCAGTATTTT.

The table lists this clonotype with a few counts. This chain joins TRBV29-1 and TRBJ2-2, with a weak D call TRBD2 (6 bases). The CDR3 is made up of 11 amino acids. The V gene lost 7 bases and the J gene lost 7 bases, with 10 bases spanning the gap. Germline CDR1 and CDR2: SQVTM and ANQGSEA. CDR3 sequence (DNA): TGCAGCGCAGTGGGGGGCGGGGAGCTGTTTTTT. It encodes CSAVGGGELFF.

This clonotype was seen a few times. The V call is TRBV11-1, the J call TRBJ2-5; 13 nucleotides align to TRBD2. The germline gives CDR1 SGHAT, CDR2 FQDESV (reference sequence). CDR3 length: 19 residues. V dropped 4 bases and J dropped 2; count of bases not matched to a gene: 13. CDR3 bases: TGTGCCAGCAGCTCCCCTATCCGAGGACTAGCGGGGGCACAAGAGACCCAGTACTTC. Translation: CASSSPIRGLAGAQETQYF.

This rearrangement joins TRBV7-3 to TRBJ1-2; D is ambiguous. This CDR3 is 13 amino acids long. Looked up from germline, CDR1 is SGHTA and CDR2 is FQGTGA. Trimming took off 5 bases at V and 6 bases at J, with 13 bases between the two ends. The CDR3 DNA is TGTGCCAGCAGCCGAGGAGGGTGGGATGGCTACACCTTC. Translation: CASSRGGWDGYTF.

This clonotype occurred a few times. The chain has TRBV27 and TRBJ1-1; TRBD1 aligns across 8 bases. Germline V gives CDR1 MNHEY, CDR2 SMNVEV (reference sequence). This CDR3 has 15 amino acids. V trimming: 5 bases; J trimming: 5 bases; junction bases outside the gene matches: 10. The CDR3 sequence is CASSTRQGRRTEAFF. CDR3 DNA: TGTGCCAGCAGTACCCGACAGGGGAGACGGACTGAAGCTTTCTTT.

The chain couples TRBV20-1 to TRBJ2-5; no clear D. V was shortened by 6 bases and J by 2 bases, with 13 bases between the two germline ends. Germline lookup yields CDR1 DFQATT and CDR2 SNEGSKA (reference sequence). The CDR3 consists of 13 residues. The CDR3 region is CSATPPGQETQYF. The DNA of the CDR3 is TGCAGTGCCACGCCTCCTGGACAAGAGACCCAGTACTTC.

This sequence joins TRBV6-1 and TRBJ2-7; D may match TRBD1 or TRBD2 (5 bases each). V gave up 6 bases and J gave up 5 bases, with 14 bases separating them. The CDR3 has 13 residues. The germline V gene encodes CDR1 MNHNS and CDR2 SASEGT. CDR3 sequence: CASRDRLGDEQYF. CDR3 sequence (DNA): TGTGCCAGCAGAGATCGTCTGGGGGACGAGCAGTACTTC.

The chain employs TRBV5-5 and TRBJ2-7; D gene ambiguous. CDR1 and CDR2 (germline): SGHKS, YYEKEE (reference sequence). V was trimmed by 2 bases and J by 2 bases, leaving 11 bases between them. The CDR3 is 14 amino acids. The CDR3 region has the DNA TGTGCCAGCAGCTTTTATAGGATGGCCTACGAGCAGTACTTC. It codes for CASSFYRMAYEQYF.

This clonotype was seen a few times. The CDR3 spells CSAREGTSGRVHNQETQYF. The CDR3 DNA follows: TGCAGTGCTAGAGAAGGGACTAGCGGGAGGGTCCACAACCAAGAGACCCAGTACTTC. The rearrangement uses TRBV20-1 and TRBJ2-5; 16 bases are shared with TRBD2. V lost 0 bases, J lost 0 bases, and 7 bases stayed unmatched. The CDR3 has 19 residues. Per the germline V gene, CDR1 is DFQATT and CDR2 is SNEGSKA (reference sequence).

The sample holds a few counts of this clonotype. This chain joins TRBV28 and TRBJ2-1; D is unclear. V lost 2 bases and J 6 bases, leaving 8 bases between the germline ends. Germline loops: CDR1 MDHEN, CDR2 SYDVKM. This CDR3 comprises 13 residues. CDR3 bases: TGTGCCAGCAGTTTAAATAGGCCCAATGAGCAGTTCTTC. Translated, it gives CASSLNRPNEQFF.

This clonotype was counted a few times. The rearrangement joins TRBV7-2 to TRBJ2-7; D not resolved. This CDR3 comprises 16 residues. Trimming removed 0 bases at V and 3 bases at J, with 15 bases between. CDR1 SGHTA and CDR2 FQGNSA come from the germline V gene. In DNA, the CDR3 is TGTGCCAGCAGCTTAGCGTCGAGATTCGGAGTCTACGAGCAGTACTTC. This codes for CASSLASRFGVYEQYF.

J is TRBJ1-6 and V is TRBV12-3 or TRBV12-4; 10 nucleotides agree with TRBD1. The J segment lost 6 bases and the V segment lost 8 bases, leaving 1 base of the junction unmatched. There are 13 residues in the CDR3. For the CDR3, the DNA is TGTGCCAGCCGGGACAGGGGTAATTCACCCCTCCACTTT. Amino acid sequence: CASRDRGNSPLHF.

This chain uses TRBV29-1 with TRBJ2-7; D call uncertain. V lost 2 bases and J lost 0, with 5 bases in between. Germline CDR1 and CDR2: SQVTM and ANQGSEA. This CDR3 is built from 12 residues. The CDR3 nucleotides are TGCAGCGTTGAAAGAGACTCCTACGAGCAGTACTTC. Its translation: CSVERDSYEQYF.

The rearrangement uses TRBV7-9 and TRBJ1-1; possible D gene TRBD1, 5 bases. V shed 5 bases and J shed 0 bases, with 13 bases lying between them. The CDR3 has 15 residues. In germline, CDR1 is SEHNR, CDR2 FQNEAQ (reference sequence). CDR3 in amino acids: CASSRDSRLNTEAFF. The CDR3 DNA reads TGTGCCAGCAGCCGCGACAGTCGGTTGAACACTGAAGCTTTCTTT.